The 28 T cell receptor beta chains presented below share a single source sample, sequenced in a study of blood T cells in healthy people across ages (dated by TCRdb to about 2015). Libraries were made using 5' RACE. Instrument on record: Illumina HiSeq 2500. The second PCR ran for about 6 to 12 cycles and used a J-beta primer mix along with a sample-barcoded 5' primer. The public reads were run again by TCRdb, first through fastp at Q25 and then through MiXCR, and only productive beta chains were kept. A single entry per CDR3 protein holds the most common genes and DNA from its merged rows. In this sample the table shows about 320,000 distinct CDR3 sequences, roughly a quarter of which occur a single time. The top ten clonotypes cover approximately 30% of the sample. The sample was blood. The receptor source for this set is a woman in her seventies in good health.

There are many counts of this clonotype. The chain uses TRBV3-1 and TRBJ2-7, with unresolved D. Between the trimmed V and J ends, which lost 1 base and 2 bases, there was a span of 6 bases. CDR3 length: 13 residues. Germline V lookup: CDR1 LGHDT, CDR2 YNNKEL (reference sequence). The CDR3 sequence is CASSQGRTYEQYF. As DNA, the CDR3 is TGTGCCAGCAGCCAAGGGCGAACCTACGAGCAGTACTTC.

J is TRBJ2-7 and V is TRBV2, with TRBD1 matching 10 bases. Unmatched junction bases numbered 5, after V lost 6 bases and J lost 3 bases. Germline V gene sequence: CDR1 SNHLY, CDR2 FYNNEI. The CDR3 runs 14 residues. The CDR3 DNA is TGTGCCAGCAGGTCCGGGACAGGGGACTACGAGCAGTACTTC. This translates into CASRSGTGDYEQYF.

This clonotype occurred a few times. The chain recombines TRBV3-1 with TRBJ2-5; a weak D match, TRBD1 (6 bases). Germline values: CDR1 LGHDT, CDR2 YNNKEL (reference sequence). There are 14 residues in the CDR3. The V end was cut by 2 bases, the J end by 6 bases, with 13 bases between. This CDR3 is CASSQQGTLKTQYF. The CDR3, as DNA: TGTGCCAGCAGCCAACAGGGGACCCTGAAGACCCAGTACTTC.

To note about this clonotype: The conserved closing phenylalanine or tryptophan is absent in this CDR3, likely reflecting a read error. The rearrangement links TRBV7-2 to TRBJ1-1; D is unclear. CDR3 length: 12 residues. Trimming cost V 4 bases and J 2 bases, with 5 bases left between them. Per germline, CDR1 SGHTA and CDR2 FQGNSA. The CDR3 coding sequence is TGTGCCAGCAGCTGGAGTAACACTGAAGCTTTCCTT. As protein: CASSWSNTEAFL.

The CDR3 is CASSLNTGTGPKNIQYF. CDR3 in DNA: TGTGCCAGCAGCTTAAATACAGGGACGGGGCCCAAAAACATTCAGTACTTC. The chain uses TRBV7-3 and TRBJ2-4; tentatively, D is TRBD1 (6 bases). V lost 1 base to trimming and J lost 2 bases, with 15 bases between them. The CDR3 runs to 17 residues. Germline V gene lookup returns CDR1 SGHTA and CDR2 FQGTGA.

In the case of this clonotype: The conserved closing phenylalanine or tryptophan is absent in this CDR3, likely reflecting a read error. The chain carries TRBV20-1 and TRBJ1-1; D remains ambiguous. V lost 3 bases and J 8 bases, leaving 22 bases between the germline ends. The CDR3 is 15 residues long. In germline, CDR1 is DFQATT, CDR2 SNEGSKA (reference sequence). CDR3 sequence: CSARGGIRQTKEAFL. The CDR3, as DNA: TGCAGTGCTAGGGGCGGTATCCGGCAAACGAAGGAAGCTTTCCTT.

This clonotype appeared a few times. The chain uses TRBV3-1 and TRBJ1-2; D is perhaps TRBD1 (5 bases). Germline-derived CDR1 and CDR2 are LGHDT and YNNKEL (reference sequence). This CDR3 has 16 residues. Trimming took 2 bases from V and 5 from J, leaving 18 bases between them. The CDR3 coding sequence is TGTGCCAGCAGCCAAAAAGGATCGGGGGGATATTATGGCTACACCTTC. This translates into CASSQKGSGGYYGYTF.

The rearrangement links TRBV20-1 to TRBJ2-3; 8 bases line up with TRBD2. CDR3 length equals 16 residues. J gave up 0 bases and V 3 bases, and 8 bases lay outside the gene matches. The germline V gene has CDR1 DFQATT and CDR2 SNEGSKA (reference sequence). CDR3 loop: CSASGGATHSTDTQYF. CDR3 DNA: TGCAGTGCTAGCGGGGGGGCCACCCATAGCACAGATACGCAGTATTTT.

The J gene is TRBJ1-2, the V gene TRBV12-3 or TRBV12-4; a weak D match, TRBD1 (5 bases). This CDR3 has 14 amino acids. The V and J ends lost 6 bases and 1 base respectively, with 12 bases between them. The CDR3 nucleotides read TGTGCCAGCAGATGGGACCGCCTTAACTATGGCTACACCTTC. It is translated as CASRWDRLNYGYTF.

For the CDR3, the DNA is TGTGCCAGCAGAAAGGAATCCCCCTCGGAGACCCAGTACTTC. It yields the protein CASRKESPSETQYF. J is TRBJ2-5 and V is TRBV2, with no clear D. Germline V gene lookup returns CDR1 SNHLY and CDR2 FYNNEI. CDR3 length: 14 amino acids. The ends were cut back, 6 bases at V and 5 bases at J, with 16 bases in the middle.

J is TRBJ1-2 and V is TRBV20-1, with D possibly matching TRBD1 (5 bases). Germline V gives CDR1 DFQATT, CDR2 SNEGSKA (reference sequence). The V and J ends lost 1 base and 7 bases respectively, with 13 bases between them. The CDR3 is 13 amino acids. CDR3 sequence reads: CSARAGTRGGYTF. In DNA, the CDR3 is TGCAGTGCTAGAGCCGGGACGAGGGGTGGCTACACCTTC.

The gene calls are TRBV29-1 and TRBJ2-5, with TRBD1 matching 9 bases. CDR3 length: 12 amino acids. V lost 5 bases, J lost 5 bases, and 3 bases stayed unmatched. Germline CDR1 SQVTM, CDR2 ANQGSEA. The CDR3 loop reads CSVLQGAETQYF. The CDR3 coding sequence is TGCAGCGTTCTACAGGGGGCTGAGACCCAGTACTTC.

The chain is built from TRBV5-1 and TRBJ2-2; 7 nucleotides align to TRBD1. V gave up 2 bases and J gave up 4 bases; unmatched junction bases: 5. The CDR3 consists of 15 residues. Germline-derived CDR1 and CDR2 are SGHRS and YFSETQ. CDR3 bases: TGCGCCAGCAGCTTCCGGGACAGACCCACCGGGGAGCTGTTTTTT. Residues: CASSFRDRPTGELFF.

This clonotype turned up a few times. This rearrangement joins TRBV20-1 to TRBJ2-7, with D uncertain. V lost 2 bases, J lost 1 base, and 3 bases lay in between. CDR3 length equals 11 residues. Germline CDR1 reads DFQATT; CDR2 reads SNEGSKA (reference sequence). CDR3 sequence reads: CSARQSYEQYF. DNA for the CDR3: TGCAGTGCTAGACAGTCCTACGAGCAGTACTTC.

The chain recombines TRBV20-1 with TRBJ2-1, with 10 bases matching TRBD2. The J call could be wrong; TRBJ2-7 is a better fit for the DNA end. Germline V lookup: CDR1 DFQATT, CDR2 SNEGSKA (reference sequence). This CDR3 contains 14 residues. CDR3 amino acids: CSANIAGGRNEQYF. In DNA form, the CDR3 reads TGCAGTGCCAACATAGCGGGAGGTCGCAACGAGCAGTACTTC.

This clonotype was detected only a few times. V is TRBV29-1 and J is TRBJ1-2; D may be TRBD1 (5 bases). The CDR3 is 11 residues long. V was cut by 4 bases and J by 6 bases, with 9 bases left in between. Germline CDR1 and CDR2: SQVTM and ANQGSEA. The CDR3 loop is CSVGPGDGYTF. CDR3 coding DNA: TGCAGCGTTGGCCCGGGGGATGGCTACACCTTC.

The chain joins TRBV6-6 to TRBJ1-4; no firm D call. Per germline, CDR1 MNHNY and CDR2 SVGAGI (reference sequence). The CDR3 has 15 residues. Trimming shortened V by 2 bases and J by 8 bases, and 15 bases separated the two germline ends. The CDR3 spells CASSYPPTDEEKLFF. In nucleotides, the CDR3 is TGTGCCAGCAGTTACCCCCCAACTGATGAGGAAAAACTGTTTTTT.

The rearrangement joins TRBV29-1 to TRBJ1-2, with D maybe TRBD1 (5 bases). The CDR3 totals 13 residues. Germline loops: CDR1 SQVTM, CDR2 ANQGSEA. Between the trimmed V and J ends, which lost 2 bases and 4 bases, there was a span of 11 bases. CDR3 amino acids: CSVEYGGLYGYTF. In nucleotides, the CDR3 is TGCAGCGTTGAATACGGGGGACTCTATGGCTACACCTTC.

This clonotype has a count of ten or more. This chain links TRBV28 with TRBJ1-6, with 7 bases aligning to TRBD1. V dropped 3 bases and J dropped 7; count of bases not matched to a gene: 6. Germline V gene sequence: CDR1 MDHEN, CDR2 SYDVKM. This CDR3 has 15 amino acids. The DNA for the CDR3 is TGTGCCAGCAGTTTGACAGGGATGAGGAATTCACCCCTCCACTTT. It encodes CASSLTGMRNSPLHF.

The chain recombines TRBV4-1 with TRBJ1-4; D unresolved. Germline V gene lookup returns CDR1 MGHRA and CDR2 YSYEKL. Trimming took 2 bases from V and 0 from J, leaving 16 bases between them. The CDR3 has 18 amino acids. This chain's CDR3 is CASSQLLNSVATNEKLFF. CDR3 DNA: TGCGCCAGCAGCCAACTATTAAACAGCGTTGCAACTAATGAAAAACTGTTTTTT.

The chain employs TRBV21-1 and TRBJ1-2. TRBV21-1 is an annotated pseudogene. This CDR3 has 15 amino acids. CDR3 loop: CASSKSLRTGPGYTF. CDR3 sequence (DNA): TGTGCCAGCAGCAAAAGTCTCAGGACTGGGCCTGGCTACACCTTC.

The V call is TRBV9, the J call TRBJ2-2; TRBD2 agrees at 9 bases. V shed 5 bases and J 0 bases; nucleotides not matched to a gene: 5. Per germline, CDR1 SGDLS and CDR2 YYNGEE. The CDR3 runs to 16 residues. The CDR3 nucleotides read TGTGCCAGCAGTGTTACTAGCGGGCCGAACACCGGGGAGCTGTTTTTT. It encodes CASSVTSGPNTGELFF. The full variable domain, with the rest looked up from reference TRBV9 and TRBJ2-2, is DSGVTQTPKHLITATGQRVTLRCSPRSGDLSVYWYQQSLDQGLQFLIQYYNGEERAKGNILERFSAQQFPDLHSELNLSSLELGDSALYFCASSVTSGPNTGELFFGEGSRLTVL.

The chain has TRBV12-3 or TRBV12-4 and TRBJ2-1, with 8 positions matching TRBD1. The CDR3 spans 15 residues. Losses at the gene ends were 3 bases for V and 5 bases for J; bases not matched to a gene: 6. The CDR3: CASSLRDRTNNEQFF. CDR3 sequence (DNA): TGTGCCAGCAGTTTGCGGGACAGGACCAACAATGAGCAGTTCTTC.

In this sample, this clonotype turned up a few times. V gene TRBV27 combines with J gene TRBJ1-4; D unclear. The germline V and J ends were trimmed by 2 bases and 4 bases, with 8 bases remaining between them. Germline V gene data show CDR1 as MNHEY and CDR2 as SMNVEV (reference sequence). The CDR3 runs to 14 residues. The CDR3, as DNA: TGTGCCAGCAGTTTAAACAGACGTAATGAAAAACTGTTTTTT. Translating gives CASSLNRRNEKLFF.

This chain uses TRBV4-3 with TRBJ2-7; TRBD1 aligns across 9 bases. This CDR3 spans 17 amino acids. V was clipped by 0 bases and J by 3 bases; unmatched bases: 9. Germline CDR1 is LGHNA and CDR2 is YSLEER. CDR3 nucleotide sequence: TGCGCCAGCAGCCAAGATGCGGTCGCGACAGGGGGCTACGAGCAGTACTTC. Translation: CASSQDAVATGGYEQYF.

This clonotype occurred many times. CDR3: CASSFATSQETQYF. As DNA, the CDR3 is TGTGCCAGCAGCTTTGCTACCTCTCAAGAGACCCAGTACTTC. The gene calls are TRBV11-2 and TRBJ2-5, with D unclear. The CDR3 spans 14 residues. Germline V CDR1 and CDR2: SGHAT, FQNNGV. Trimming took 3 bases from V and 2 from J, leaving 10 bases between them.

The sample holds a few counts of this clonotype. This sequence joins TRBV14 and TRBJ1-2; D remains unclear. Germline lookup yields CDR1 SGHDN and CDR2 FVKESK. V lost 0 bases and J 4 bases, leaving 6 bases between the germline ends. The length of the CDR3 is 13 residues. The CDR3 sequence is CASSQDTFYGYTF. CDR3 nucleotide sequence: TGTGCCAGCAGCCAAGACACCTTCTATGGCTACACCTTC.

Comment on this clonotype: With a much larger clone just one base away, this may be a read error. The J gene is TRBJ2-5, the V gene TRBV29-1; no reliable D call. The CDR3 spans 10 residues. Looked up from germline, CDR1 is SQVTM and CDR2 is ANQGSEA. CDR3 nucleotide sequence: TGCAGCGTTGCCCCAGAGGCCCAGTACTTC. It codes for CSVAPEAQYF.